The present entry profiles one T cell receptor (beta chain) with its context. This sample stems from a study of blood T cell repertoires in COVID-19. V was clipped by 8 bases and J by 0 bases, with 9 bases between them. Looked up from germline, CDR1 is KGHDR and CDR2 is SFDVKD. The CDR3 has 14 residues. In the study's own analysis: Estimates of nucleated cell counts were drawn from the amplification of reference gene primers. Using immunoSEQ multiplex PCR, the repertoire was profiled, and TCRdb retains in-frame clones only, with some absent. That table furnishes V, J and clone size, whereas the DNA furnished D and trimming. The sample includes more than 10,000 clones, about 83% of them seen just once.

This rearrangement joins TRBV24-1 to TRBJ2-2, with D maybe TRBD2 (6 bases). Sequenced input: peripheral blood. The TCR was taken from a man between 35 and 55 years old with active or convalescent COVID-19. The CDR3 sequence is CATTRDSNTGELFF. DNA of the CDR3: TGTGCCACCACCAGGGACTCGAACACCGGGGAGCTGTTTTTT.